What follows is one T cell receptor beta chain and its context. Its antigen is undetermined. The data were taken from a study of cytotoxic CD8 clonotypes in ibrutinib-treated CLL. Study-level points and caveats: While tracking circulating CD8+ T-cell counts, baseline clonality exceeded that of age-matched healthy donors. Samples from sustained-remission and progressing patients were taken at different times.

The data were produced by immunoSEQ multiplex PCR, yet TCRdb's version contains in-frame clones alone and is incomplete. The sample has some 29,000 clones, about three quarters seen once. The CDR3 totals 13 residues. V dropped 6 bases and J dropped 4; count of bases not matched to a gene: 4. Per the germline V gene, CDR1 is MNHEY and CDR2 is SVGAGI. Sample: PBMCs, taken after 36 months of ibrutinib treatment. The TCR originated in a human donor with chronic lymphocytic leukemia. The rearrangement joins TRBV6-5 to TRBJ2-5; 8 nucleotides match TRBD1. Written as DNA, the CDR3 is TGTGCCAGCAGATTGACAGGGGTAGAGACCCAGTACTTC. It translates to CASRLTGVETQYF.